This TCR beta chain derives from a study of OX40 agonist ivuxolimab in advanced cancers. Some clones are missing from TCRdb's copy, which holds only in-frame ones; the method was immunoSEQ multiplex PCR. The sample has about 58,000 clones; about 81% are singletons. Blood draws occurred at baseline, cycle 4 day 1, and cycle 7 day 1. Points from the study as a whole: CD8+ T cells were the subset that, on average, had more expanded clones than CD4+.

This clone was detected a few times. Its antigen is unidentified. Sample: CD4+ or CD8+ T cells sorted from blood, taken in a trial of the OX40 agonist ivuxolimab. The origin of this receptor is an adult with an advanced solid tumor such as melanoma, head and neck, liver or kidney cancer.

Here the CDR3 reads CASSLKGVNTEAFF. The CDR3 DNA is TGTGCCAGCAGTTTAAAGGGAGTGAACACTGAAGCTTTCTTT. The chain recombines TRBV2 with TRBJ1-1; no definite D call. Between the trimmed V and J ends, which lost 5 bases and 0 bases, there was a span of 10 bases. CDR1 SNHLY and CDR2 FYNNEI come from the germline V gene. The CDR3 has 14 residues.